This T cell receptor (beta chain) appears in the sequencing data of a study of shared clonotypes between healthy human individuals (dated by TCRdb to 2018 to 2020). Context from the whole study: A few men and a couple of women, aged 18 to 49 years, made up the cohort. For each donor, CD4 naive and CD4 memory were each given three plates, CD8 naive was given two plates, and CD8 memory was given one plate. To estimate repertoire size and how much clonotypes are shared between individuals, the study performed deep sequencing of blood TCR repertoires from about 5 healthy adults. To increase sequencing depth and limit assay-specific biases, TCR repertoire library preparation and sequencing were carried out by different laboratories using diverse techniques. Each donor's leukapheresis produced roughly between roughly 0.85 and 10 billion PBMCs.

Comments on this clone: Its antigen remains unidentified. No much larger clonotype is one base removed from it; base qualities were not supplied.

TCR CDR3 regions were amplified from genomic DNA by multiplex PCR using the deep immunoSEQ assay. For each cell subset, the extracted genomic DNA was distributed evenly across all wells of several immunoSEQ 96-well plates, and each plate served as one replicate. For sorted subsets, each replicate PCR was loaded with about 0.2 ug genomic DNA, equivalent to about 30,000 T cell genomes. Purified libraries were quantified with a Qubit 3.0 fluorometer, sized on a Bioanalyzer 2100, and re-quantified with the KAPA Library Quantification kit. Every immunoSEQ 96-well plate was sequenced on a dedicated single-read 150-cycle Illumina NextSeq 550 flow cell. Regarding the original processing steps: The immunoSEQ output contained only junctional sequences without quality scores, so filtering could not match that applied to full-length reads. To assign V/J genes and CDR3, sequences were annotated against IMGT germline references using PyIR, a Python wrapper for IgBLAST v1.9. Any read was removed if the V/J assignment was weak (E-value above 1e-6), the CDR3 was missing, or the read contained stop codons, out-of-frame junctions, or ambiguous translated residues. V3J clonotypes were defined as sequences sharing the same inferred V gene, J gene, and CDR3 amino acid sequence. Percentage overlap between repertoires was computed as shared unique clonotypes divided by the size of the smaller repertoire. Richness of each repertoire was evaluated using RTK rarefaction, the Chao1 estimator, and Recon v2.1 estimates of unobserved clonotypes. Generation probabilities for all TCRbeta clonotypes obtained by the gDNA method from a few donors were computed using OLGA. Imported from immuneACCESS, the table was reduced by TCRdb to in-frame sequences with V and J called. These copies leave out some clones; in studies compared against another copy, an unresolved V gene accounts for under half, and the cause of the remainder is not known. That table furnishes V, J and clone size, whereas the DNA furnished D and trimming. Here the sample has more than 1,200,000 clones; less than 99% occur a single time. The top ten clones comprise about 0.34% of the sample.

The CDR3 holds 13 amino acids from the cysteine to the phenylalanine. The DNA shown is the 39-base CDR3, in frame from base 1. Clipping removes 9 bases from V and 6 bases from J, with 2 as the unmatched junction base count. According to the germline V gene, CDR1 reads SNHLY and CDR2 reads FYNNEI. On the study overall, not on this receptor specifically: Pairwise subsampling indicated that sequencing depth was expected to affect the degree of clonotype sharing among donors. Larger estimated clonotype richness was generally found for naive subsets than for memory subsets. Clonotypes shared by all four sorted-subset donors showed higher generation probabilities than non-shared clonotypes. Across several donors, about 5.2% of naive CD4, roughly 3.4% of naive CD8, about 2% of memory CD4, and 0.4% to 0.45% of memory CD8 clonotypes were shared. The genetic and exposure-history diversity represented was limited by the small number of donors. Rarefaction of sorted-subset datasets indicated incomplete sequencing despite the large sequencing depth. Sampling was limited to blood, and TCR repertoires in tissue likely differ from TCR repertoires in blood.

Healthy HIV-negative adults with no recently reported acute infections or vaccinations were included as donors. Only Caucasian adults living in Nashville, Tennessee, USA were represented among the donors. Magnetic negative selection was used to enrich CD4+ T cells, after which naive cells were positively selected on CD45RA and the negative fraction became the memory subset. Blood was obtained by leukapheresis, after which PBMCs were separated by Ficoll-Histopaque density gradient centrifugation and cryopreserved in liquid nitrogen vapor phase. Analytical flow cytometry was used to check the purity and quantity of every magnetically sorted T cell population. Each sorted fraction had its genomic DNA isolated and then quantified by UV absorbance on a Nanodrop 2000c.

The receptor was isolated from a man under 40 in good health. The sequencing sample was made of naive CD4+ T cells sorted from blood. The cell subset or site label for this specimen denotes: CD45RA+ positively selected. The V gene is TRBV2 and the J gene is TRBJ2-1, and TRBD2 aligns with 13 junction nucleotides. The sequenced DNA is TGTGCCAGGGGACTAGCGGGAAGCAATGAGCAGTTCTTC. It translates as CARGLAGSNEQFF.